The 6 T cell receptor beta chains below come from one sample, sequenced in a study of T-cell reconstitution after alpha-beta-depleted transplantation in children. TCRbeta library construction was performed incorporating unique molecular identifiers. TCRdb reprocessed the PCR reads via MiXCR and lists one record per CDR3 protein. The sample has about 540,000 distinct CDR3 sequences, 18% seen once. This specimen consisted of PBMCs from the stem cell graft donor, obtained from the stem cell graft. These receptor sequences come from a human donor who donated a stem cell graft to a child with acute lymphoblastic leukemia.

The chain has TRBV11-2 and TRBJ1-1; no reliable D call. Per the germline V gene, CDR1 is SGHAT and CDR2 is FQNNGV. CDR3 length: 13 residues. V lost 6 bases and J 0 bases, leaving 8 bases between the germline ends. The CDR3 nucleotides are TGTGCCAGCAGTAAAGCCGTGAACACTGAAGCTTTCTTT. Translating it yields CASSKAVNTEAFF.

J is TRBJ2-3 and V is TRBV27, with D possibly being TRBD2 (5 bases). The germline CDR1 and CDR2 sequences are MNHEY and SMNVEV (reference sequence). The CDR3 totals 14 residues. Trimming stripped 4 bases from V and 2 bases from J, with 10 bases between. The DNA for the CDR3 is TGTGCCAGCAGTTGGACGGGGTACACAGATACGCAGTATTTT. It yields the protein CASSWTGYTDTQYF.

The chain has TRBV29-1 and TRBJ1-1; no definite D call. CDR1 is SQVTM and CDR2 is ANQGSEA in the germline V gene. CDR3 length: 14 amino acids. Trimming cost V 1 base and J 4 bases, with 13 bases left between them. The CDR3 loop reads CSVEGSRVATEAFF. CDR3 DNA: TGCAGCGTTGAAGGCTCTAGGGTGGCCACTGAAGCTTTCTTT.

This clonotype was seen a handful of times. The J gene is TRBJ2-4, the V gene TRBV9; no clear D gene. CDR1 and CDR2 (germline): SGDLS, YYNGEE. The V gene lost 6 bases and the J gene lost 6 bases, with 16 bases spanning the gap. The CDR3 spans 14 residues. CDR3 nucleotides: TGTGCCAGCACCAACCCGGAGACACCAAACATTCAGTACTTC. Protein product: CASTNPETPNIQYF.

The chain combines TRBV3-1 with TRBJ2-1; 8 bases fit TRBD2. CDR3 length equals 14 residues. Germline lookup yields CDR1 LGHDT and CDR2 YNNKEL (reference sequence). The V segment lost 3 bases and the J segment 9 bases; nucleotides outside the gene matches: 7. The CDR3 DNA follows: TGTGCCAGCAGCCACGGTAGCGGGAAATCTGAGCAGTTCTTC. Residues: CASSHGSGKSEQFF.

The chain combines TRBV15 with TRBJ2-1; D may match TRBD1 or TRBD2 (5 bases each). In germline, CDR1 is LNHNV, CDR2 YYDKDF (reference sequence). The CDR3 totals 13 residues. V was shortened by 0 bases and J by 10 bases, with 10 bases between the two germline ends. The CDR3 reads CATSRDRGEEQFF. The CDR3 nucleotides read TGTGCCACCAGCAGAGATCGAGGGGAAGAGCAGTTCTTC.